The table lists the clone carrying this TCR beta chain with a few counts. No antigen is known for it. Time point indicated: week 35, safety follow-up. Every vaccine dose comprised 300 ug of mutant IDH1 20-mer peptide plus topical imiquimod. Here immunoSEQ multiplex PCR was the method, and the copy in TCRdb shows in-frame clones only, minus some. The repertoire holds tens of thousands of clones, with over 80% as singletons. The CDR3 totals 16 residues. V was shortened by 5 bases and J by 5 bases, with 21 bases between the two germline ends. Germline V gene data show CDR1 as MNHNY and CDR2 as SVGAGI (reference sequence). These data come from a study of a mutant IDH1 vaccine in newly diagnosed glioma. Overall study context: Vaccines were begun 4-6 weeks after radiotherapy alone, or with temozolomide cycles.

This clonotype was obtained from a man aged 45 to 65 with glioma. The chain combines TRBV6-6 with TRBJ2-5, with a tentative D call TRBD1 (5 bases). The sequenced sample was PBMCs, obtained from a glioma patient whose treatment included an IDH1 peptide vaccine. The CDR3 region is CASSTPLGRAGETQYF. The CDR3 DNA reads as TGTGCCAGCAGTACCCCCTTAGGCAGGGCCGGGGAGACCCAGTACTTC.